This T cell receptor beta chain was retrieved from a study of blood T cells in healthy people across ages. The germline V gene has CDR1 KGHSH and CDR2 LQKENI. This CDR3 has 15 amino acids. V was pared by 3 bases and J by 2 bases, with 12 bases between. Details on this clonotype: Antigen specificity is unknown.

Study outcomes and limitations: What prevented conclusive comparison of naive and antigen-experienced cells was that PBMCs were unsorted. Possibly confounding the expanded clonotype changes was the fact that donor CMV status was unknown. In long-lived donors, naive CD4+ cell counts and diversity exceeded those of aged donors.

For the second PCR, which ran for 7 to 11 cycles, a sample-barcoded 5' primer and a J-beta primer mix were used. TCRdb processed the 5' RACE reads anew with MiXCR; each CDR3 protein has one entry. The data show approximately 850,000 distinct CDR3 sequences, with around 42% seen just once and about 19% held by the top ten. The source material was blood. The gene calls are TRBV18 and TRBJ2-3; a weak D match, TRBD2 (6 bases). This TCR was recovered from a man in his 60s in good health. The CDR3 loop reads CASSPGLLLTDTQYF. The CDR3 DNA is TGTGCCAGCTCACCGGGACTTTTACTCACAGATACGCAGTATTTT. Full variable domain (rest looked up from reference TRBV18 and TRBJ2-3): NAGVMQNPRHLVRRRGQEARLRCSPMKGHSHVYWYRQLPEEGLKFMVYLQKENIIDESGMPKERFSAEFPKEGPSILRIQQVVRGDSAAYFCASSPGLLLTDTQYFGPGTRLTVL.